This T cell receptor beta chain originates from a study of immune heterogeneity within non-small cell lung tumors. This clonotype has a count of ten or more. TCR beta CDR3 was amplified by multiplex PCR using 32 V and 13 J primers. Using its own MiXCR run on the multiplex PCR reads, TCRdb lists one record per CDR3 protein. The data hold 20,000 to 25,000 distinct CDR3 sequences, with 25% to 30% observed a single time. Per germline, CDR1 SGDLS and CDR2 YYNGEE. V lost 0 bases to trimming and J lost 8 bases, with 11 bases between them. This CDR3 is built from 13 residues. Bulk tumor genomic DNA, roughly 660 ng per sample, was used as template. Surgical sampling yielded several biopsies per primary tumor (spaced far apart). The study enrolled patients with untreated, newly diagnosed non-small cell lung cancer who underwent curative surgery.

The clonotype was recovered from a middle-aged man with non-small cell lung cancer. The rearrangement uses TRBV9 and TRBJ1-2; no clear D. The specimen sequenced was lung tumor tissue. The CDR3 DNA is TGTGCCAGCAGCGTAGGTTCCTCCGTGGGCTACACCTTC. Protein: CASSVGSSVGYTF.